The clone carrying this TCR beta chain was found once. Its antigen is unidentified. Per the germline V gene, CDR1 is SGHRS and CDR2 is YFSETQ. The CDR3 runs to 14 residues. V lost 0 bases, J lost 4 bases, and 10 bases lay in between. Each patient experienced a relapse that followed autologous stem cell transplantation, and brentuximab vedotin exposure varied. Complete response, partial response or progressive disease constituted the best responses recorded. The entry originates in a study of PD-1 blockade in classical Hodgkin lymphoma. The study's findings and limits: CD4+ TCR diversity climbed significantly by C4D1, unlike CD8+ TCR diversity. Reported baseline diversity: healthy donors highest, relapsed/refractory patients lowest.

Generated by immunoSEQ multiplex PCR, the TCRdb table keeps only in-frame clones and is missing some. This sample has 25,000 to 30,000 clones, with 71% found just once. The chain employs TRBV5-1 and TRBJ1-2; the D gene is possibly TRBD1 (5 bases). The sequenced sample was peripheral blood mononuclear cells (PBMCs), obtained before the second cycle of nivolumab. The source of this sequence is a human donor with classical Hodgkin lymphoma. The CDR3 region is CASSLGAGSYGYTF. The CDR3 nucleotides read TGCGCCAGCAGCTTGGGGGCAGGGAGCTATGGCTACACCTTC.